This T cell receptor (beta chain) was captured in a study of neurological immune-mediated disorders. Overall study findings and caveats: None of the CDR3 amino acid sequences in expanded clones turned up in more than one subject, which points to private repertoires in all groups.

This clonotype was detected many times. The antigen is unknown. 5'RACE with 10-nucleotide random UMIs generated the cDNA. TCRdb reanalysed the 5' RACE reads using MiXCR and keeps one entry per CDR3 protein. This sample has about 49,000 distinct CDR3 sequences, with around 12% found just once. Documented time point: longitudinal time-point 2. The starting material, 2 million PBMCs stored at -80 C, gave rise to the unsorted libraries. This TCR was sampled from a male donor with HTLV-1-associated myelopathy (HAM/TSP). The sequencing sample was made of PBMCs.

Here the CDR3 reads CASSLDSSNQPQHF. DNA of the CDR3: TGTGCCAGCAGTCTGGACAGTAGCAATCAGCCCCAGCATTTT. The chain employs TRBV6-5 and TRBJ1-5; tentatively, D is TRBD1 (6 bases). V was shortened by 5 bases and J by 0 bases, with 8 bases between the two germline ends. The CDR3 extends over 14 amino acids. Per the germline V gene, CDR1 is MNHEY and CDR2 is SVGAGI.